What follows are 16 T cell receptor beta chains derived from one specimen sequenced in a study of response to subunit inactivated influenza vaccine. One entry per CDR3 protein, called by TCRdb with MiXCR from the RT-PCR reads. The sample records roughly 790,000 distinct CDR3 sequences, over 20% being singletons. Sample: PBMCs from blood, taken approximately 5 days after vaccination. The receptors stem from a man between 50 and 59 years old who received an inactivated influenza vaccine.

This rearrangement joins TRBV15 to TRBJ1-5; tentative D call: TRBD1 (6 bases). This CDR3 has 15 residues. Trimming left V 3 bases short and J 2 bases short, with 11 bases between. CDR1 is LNHNV and CDR2 is YYDKDF in the germline V gene (reference sequence). The CDR3 here is CATSRVAGGNQPQHF. The CDR3 DNA reads as TGTGCCACCAGCAGGGTCGCAGGGGGCAATCAGCCCCAGCATTTT.

The sample holds many counts of this clonotype. The rearrangement joins TRBV5-1 to TRBJ2-3; the D gene is possibly TRBD2 (6 bases). V lost 3 bases to trimming and J lost 2 bases, with 16 bases between them. The germline gives CDR1 SGHRS, CDR2 YFSETQ. The CDR3 spans 16 residues. The CDR3 loop reads CASSSESGEATDTQYF. CDR3 DNA sequence: TGCGCCAGCAGCTCAGAGTCGGGGGAAGCCACAGATACGCAGTATTTT.

This clonotype was seen more than once but under ten times. The rearrangement links TRBV20-1 to TRBJ2-3; 8 nucleotides match TRBD2. The ends lost 3 bases at V and 6 bases at J; junction bases unmatched: 5. The CDR3 consists of 13 residues. CDR1 is DFQATT and CDR2 is SNEGSKA in the germline V gene (reference sequence). CDR3 sequence: CSASPGGPDTQYF. CDR3 nucleotides: TGCAGTGCTAGCCCGGGAGGGCCCGATACGCAGTATTTT.

This clonotype was recorded a few times. J is TRBJ2-5 and V is TRBV28; D perhaps matches TRBD2 (5 bases). Germline CDR1 and CDR2: MDHEN and SYDVKM. With 3 bases removed from V and 2 bases from J, the gap between germline ends came to 10 bases. The CDR3 has 14 residues. The CDR3 loop reads CASSLRAQQETQYF. DNA of the CDR3: TGTGCCAGCAGTTTGAGGGCGCAGCAAGAGACCCAGTACTTC.

This clonotype occurred a few times. The rearrangement joins TRBV5-1 to TRBJ1-2; D not certain. Germline CDR1 SGHRS, CDR2 YFSETQ. V gave up 2 bases and J gave up 4 bases, with 9 bases separating them. CDR3 length equals 13 residues. The CDR3 sequence: CASSLELTYGYTF. In DNA form, the CDR3 reads TGCGCCAGCAGCTTAGAACTTACCTATGGCTACACCTTC.

The chain recombines TRBV9 with TRBJ2-3; 10 nucleotides align to TRBD2. The ends lost 0 bases at V and 4 bases at J; junction bases unmatched: 5. CDR1 and CDR2 from the germline V gene are SGDLS and YYNGEE. The CDR3 totals 16 residues. The CDR3 region has the DNA TGTGCCAGCAGCGTAGTTCTAGCGGGAGATGCAGATACGCAGTATTTT. Translated: CASSVVLAGDADTQYF.

The chain couples TRBV28 to TRBJ2-1, with 11 bases aligning to TRBD2. The ends lost 6 bases at V and 4 bases at J; junction bases unmatched: 8. CDR3 length: 16 residues. Per the germline V gene, CDR1 is MDHEN and CDR2 is SYDVKM. The CDR3 sequence: CASRLPGTSGYNEQFF. CDR3 sequence (DNA): TGTGCCAGCAGGCTACCCGGGACTAGCGGATACAATGAGCAGTTCTTC.

The sample holds a few counts of this clonotype. The chain couples TRBV11-2 to TRBJ2-7; D gene unclear. CDR1 is SGHAT and CDR2 is FQNNGV in the germline V gene. CDR3 size: 15 residues. V was cut by 0 bases and J by 2 bases, with 11 bases left in between. CDR3 loop: CASSLESHGTYEQYF. The CDR3 DNA reads TGTGCCAGCAGCTTAGAGTCCCACGGAACCTACGAGCAGTACTTC.

V gene TRBV7-2 combines with J gene TRBJ2-1, with unresolved D. The CDR3 is made up of 17 amino acids. V lost 0 bases, J lost 1 base, and 13 bases lay in between. In germline, CDR1 is SGHTA, CDR2 FQGNSA. The CDR3 here is CASSLAAGIGSYNEQFF. The CDR3 nucleotides are TGTGCCAGCAGCTTAGCCGCAGGAATAGGATCCTACAATGAGCAGTTCTTC.

The chain is built from TRBV12-3 or TRBV12-4 and TRBJ2-7, with TRBD2 matching 9 bases. Losses at the gene ends were 3 bases for V and 1 base for J; bases not matched to a gene: 13. CDR3 size: 18 residues. CDR3: CASSFFERGDRQSYEQYF. The DNA for the CDR3 is TGTGCCAGCAGTTTTTTTGAGCGGGGGGACAGACAATCCTACGAGCAGTACTTC.

The chain has TRBV3-1 and TRBJ2-2, with 8 bases that match TRBD1. The CDR3 has 16 residues. Trimming removed 11 bases from V and 1 base from J; junction bases left unmatched: 12. CDR1 and CDR2 from the germline V gene are LGHDT and YNNKEL (reference sequence). DNA of the CDR3: TGTGCCTCCAGGGCCCCGGGACAGGTGAACACCGGGGAGCTGTTTTTT. Amino acids: CASRAPGQVNTGELFF.

The genes are TRBV4-3 and TRBJ2-4, with D unclear. V shed 0 bases and J shed 1 base, with 7 bases lying between them. Germline values: CDR1 LGHNA, CDR2 YSLEER. CDR3 size: 15 residues. For the CDR3, the DNA is TGCGCCAGCAGCCAAGAGTGGGTCGCCAAAAACATTCAGTACTTC. It translates to CASSQEWVAKNIQYF.

The gene calls are TRBV4-2 and TRBJ2-2; D gene ambiguous. V was cut by 0 bases and J by 3 bases, with 11 bases left in between. The CDR3 runs 16 residues. Looked up from germline, CDR1 is LGHNA and CDR2 is YNFKEQ. The CDR3 nucleotides are TGTGCCAGCAGCCAAGATTTTCCAGATTACACCGGGGAGCTGTTTTTT. This encodes CASSQDFPDYTGELFF.

This clonotype turned up a few times. The J gene is TRBJ1-1, the V gene TRBV6-5; TRBD1 agrees at 8 bases. J gave up 5 bases and V 0 bases, and 5 bases lay outside the gene matches. This CDR3 spans 15 amino acids. Germline V gives CDR1 MNHEY, CDR2 SVGAGI. CDR3 DNA sequence: TGTGCCAGCAGTTACTCTGCCAGGGGGCGGACTGAAGCTTTCTTT. Encoded protein: CASSYSARGRTEAFF.

This clonotype was counted ten times or more. The rearrangement joins TRBV29-1 to TRBJ2-5, with a weak D call TRBD1 (6 bases). Trimming pared 7 bases from V and 2 bases from J, leaving 14 bases between. Looked up from germline, CDR1 is SQVTM and CDR2 is ANQGSEA. CDR3 length: 13 residues. The CDR3 DNA is TGCAGCGCCTCAGGGACACCACAAGAGACCCAGTACTTC. It is translated as CSASGTPQETQYF.

This rearrangement joins TRBV5-4 to TRBJ2-7, with TRBD1 matching over 8 bases. The ends lost 4 bases at V and 5 bases at J; junction bases unmatched: 8. Germline V gene lookup returns CDR1 SGHNT and CDR2 YYREEE (reference sequence). The length of the CDR3 is 14 residues. DNA for the CDR3: TGTGCCAGCAGCCGCCAGGACAGGGTACACGAGCAGTACTTC. Protein product: CASSRQDRVHEQYF.